One sample yielded the 13 T cell receptor beta chains listed below, sequenced in a study of ipilimumab plus nivolumab after autologous stem cell transplantation. Measured with immunoSEQ multiplex PCR; TCRdb has only the in-frame clones, and not every one. The sample contains 77,000 or so clones, 65% to 85% of which appear only once. Sequencing used PBMCs, obtained in a trial of ipilimumab plus nivolumab as post-transplant consolidation. These receptors came from a male donor with diffuse large B-cell lymphoma.

The V gene is TRBV5-8, the J gene TRBJ2-3; D possibly corresponds to TRBD1 (5 bases). The germline V and J ends were trimmed by 3 bases and 4 bases, with 15 bases remaining between them. The CDR3 contains 15 residues. Germline V gives CDR1 SGHTS, CDR2 YDEGEE. CDR3: CASSSRSGSADTQYF. The CDR3 DNA reads as TGTGCCAGCAGCTCCCGATCAGGGTCCGCAGATACGCAGTATTTT.

This clone has only a few counts. The chain links TRBV18 to TRBJ2-1, with 10 bases aligning to TRBD2. This CDR3 has 16 amino acids. The V gene end was trimmed by 6 bases and the J gene end by 2 bases; junction bases not matched to a gene: 7. Germline CDR1 reads KGHSH; CDR2 reads LQKENI. The CDR3 protein is CASSLGTSVAYNEQFF. As DNA, the CDR3 is TGTGCCAGCTCCCTCGGGACTAGCGTCGCCTACAATGAGCAGTTCTTC.

The J gene is TRBJ1-2, the V gene TRBV30; TRBD1 is a possible D gene (5 bases). The CDR3 has 15 residues. V was cut by 0 bases and J by 0 bases, with 11 bases left in between. Germline CDR1 and CDR2: GTSNPN and SVGIG (reference sequence). The CDR3 DNA is TGTGCCTGGAGTGTCAGGTCAGGGCCTAACTATGGCTACACCTTC. This sequence encodes CAWSVRSGPNYGYTF.

This clone was picked up a small number of times. The chain employs TRBV19 and TRBJ2-7, with 13 nucleotides matching TRBD2. With 4 bases clipped from V and 3 bases from J, the junction kept 3 bases outside the gene matches. The CDR3 length is 15 residues. Germline V CDR1 and CDR2: LNHDA, SQIVND (reference sequence). The chain's CDR3 is CASSRLAGGHYEQYF. CDR3 DNA sequence: TGTGCCAGTAGTAGACTAGCGGGGGGTCACTACGAGCAGTACTTC.

The chain couples TRBV27 to TRBJ1-1, with D possibly TRBD1 on 6 matching bases. The CDR3 sequence is 13 residues long. V gave up 8 bases and J gave up 11 bases, with 21 bases separating them. Germline V gene lookup returns CDR1 MNHEY and CDR2 SMNVEV (reference sequence). Here the CDR3 DNA reads TGTGCCAGCTCCCAGGGGAGCATATTTGGTGCTTTCTTT. This translates into CASSQGSIFGAFF.

This chain connects TRBV5-1 to TRBJ2-3; no definite D call. V lost 4 bases to trimming and J lost 0 bases, with 18 bases between them. The germline CDR1 and CDR2 sequences are SGHRS and YFSETQ. This CDR3 contains 17 residues. CDR3: CASSVYRIKTSTDTQYF. The CDR3 DNA follows: TGCGCCAGCAGCGTATATCGGATCAAAACTAGCACAGATACGCAGTATTTT.

The J gene is TRBJ2-5, the V gene TRBV7-2; 10 nucleotides align to TRBD1. Germline V gene sequence: CDR1 SGHTA, CDR2 FQGNSA. The CDR3 is 16 residues long. The J segment lost 1 base and the V segment lost 5 bases, leaving 7 bases of the junction unmatched. The chain's CDR3 is CASSLGTGEAQETQYF. The CDR3 DNA follows: TGTGCCAGCAGCCTTGGGACAGGGGAAGCCCAAGAGACCCAGTACTTC. The whole variable domain, remainder taken from reference TRBV7-2 and TRBJ2-5, is GAGVSQSPSNKVTEKGKDVELRCDPISGHTALYWYRQSLGQGLEFLIYFQGNSAPDKSGLPSDRFSAERTGGSVSTLTIQRTQQEDSAVYLCASSLGTGEAQETQYFGPGTRLLVL.

V is TRBV11-1 and J is TRBJ1-1, with TRBD1 identical over 7 bases. J gave up 0 bases and V 6 bases, and 7 bases lay outside the gene matches. Germline CDR1 and CDR2: SGHAT and FQDESV (reference sequence). The CDR3 covers 15 residues. CDR3 DNA sequence: TGTGCCAGCAGGCGTCGGACAGGAATGAACACTGAAGCTTTCTTT. It is translated as CASRRRTGMNTEAFF.

This chain joins TRBV6-5 and TRBJ1-1, with TRBD1 matching 7 bases. The CDR3 totals 15 residues. The ends lost 2 bases at V and 4 bases at J; junction bases unmatched: 7. CDR1 MNHEY and CDR2 SVGAGI come from the germline V gene. CDR3: CASSYKGARVTEAFF. CDR3 nucleotide sequence: TGTGCCAGCAGTTACAAGGGGGCGCGGGTCACTGAAGCTTTCTTT.

This clone was seen a single time. The gene calls are TRBV10-3 and TRBJ2-5; 9 bases align to TRBD1. Trimming took 3 bases from V and 5 from J; bases not matched to a gene: 25. Germline lookup yields CDR1 ENHRY and CDR2 SYGVKD. This CDR3 contains 21 residues. The CDR3 DNA is TGTGCCATCAGTGACCCTCTCGGTTTCGGACAGGGGTCTCTCGCGTATGAGACCCAGTACTTC. It yields the protein CAISDPLGFGQGSLAYETQYF.

J is TRBJ1-1 and V is TRBV18; D uncertain. The germline V gene has CDR1 KGHSH and CDR2 LQKENI. With 4 bases removed from V and 1 base from J, the gap between germline ends came to 7 bases. The CDR3 has 13 residues. DNA of the CDR3: TGTGCCAGCTCACTCTCCAAGAACACTGAAGCTTTCTTT. Protein product: CASSLSKNTEAFF.

The chain links TRBV6-5 to TRBJ1-2; D not certain. Germline V gene data show CDR1 as MNHEY and CDR2 as SVGAGI. Deletions cut 6 bases from V and 4 bases from J, with 9 bases between. CDR3 length: 12 amino acids. CDR3 sequence: CASSPDTYGYTF. CDR3 DNA sequence: TGTGCCAGCAGCCCCGACACCTATGGCTACACCTTC.

The genes are TRBV5-1 and TRBJ2-7; TRBD1 aligns across 10 bases. This CDR3 region has 14 residues. Germline V gene sequence: CDR1 SGHRS, CDR2 YFSETQ. With 4 bases clipped from V and 6 bases from J, the junction kept 7 bases outside the gene matches. For the CDR3, the DNA is TGCGCCAGCAGCGGGACCGGGACAGGGGCCGAGCAGTACTTC. It codes for CASSGTGTGAEQYF.